Listed below are T cell receptor beta chains from one sample, sequenced in a study of blood T cell repertoires in COVID-19. Profiling relied on immunoSEQ multiplex PCR, and the TCRdb table lists in-frame clones only, not all of them. Of 200,000 or so clones in the sample, around nine tenths are singletons; the top ten hold 2.1%. Source material: peripheral blood. Receptors originate from a man aged 65 to 79 with active or convalescent COVID-19. The CDR3 runs from the conserved cysteine through the conserved F or W. The D gene is left open where the match is weak. Clone size is not always given. Where it is, it says once, few, many or a class for expanded clones.

abundance	d_gene	v_gene	j_gene	CDR3nt	CDR3aa
NA	NA	TRBV5-1	TRBJ2-7	TGCGCCAGCAGCTTGATGAGTGACGAGCAGTACTTC	CASSLMSDEQYF
NA	TRBD1	TRBV6-4	TRBJ1-4	TGTGCCACCACTGACTGGACAGGGAAAAAACCAACTAATGAAAAACTGTTTTTT	CATTDWTGKKPTNEKLFF
few	NA	TRBV7-2	TRBJ2-1	TGTGCCAGCAGCTTATCGGCCGGGAATTACAATGAGCAGTTCTTC	CASSLSAGNYNEQFF
NA	NA	TRBV3-1/TRBV3-2	TRBJ2-7	TGTGCCAGCAGTCTCTCGAGCGGACAGAATTACGAGCAGTACTTC	CASSLSSGQNYEQYF
many	NA	TRBV7-2	TRBJ2-5	TGTGCCAGCAGCTTTAGCGGCCAAGAGACCCAGTACTTC	CASSFSGQETQYF
NA	NA	TRBV6-6	TRBJ1-1	TGTGCCAGCACCAAAAGTGACAGTGAAGCTTTCTTT	CASTKSDSEAFF
NA	TRBD1	TRBV18	TRBJ2-2	TGTGCCAGCTCACCCGGGACAGAGAAAGCGAACACCGGGGAGCTGTTTTTT	CASSPGTEKANTGELFF
once	TRBD1	TRBV15	TRBJ1-5	TGTGCCACCAGCAAACAGGGGCCAGGCAATCAGCCCCAGCATTTT	CATSKQGPGNQPQHF
few	TRBD2	TRBV9	TRBJ2-1	TGTGCCAGCAGCCCCACCCCCCATGGCGGGGGGGCAGGCAATGAGCAGTTCTTC	CASSPTPHGGGAGNEQFF
NA	TRBD1	TRBV5-1	TRBJ1-4	TGCGCCAGCAGCTTGGACCAGGACAGGTACAAACTGTTTTTT	CASSLDQDRYKLFF
NA	TRBD1	TRBV7-9	TRBJ2-7	TGTGCCAGCAGCCCTACCCCGGGACAGGGTAACTACGAGCAGTACTTC	CASSPTPGQGNYEQYF
NA	TRBD1	TRBV19	TRBJ2-5	TGTGCCAGTAGTTTAACCGGGACAGGGAGGGAGACCCAGTACTTC	CASSLTGTGRETQYF
NA	NA	TRBV3-1/TRBV3-2	TRBJ2-7	TGTGCCAGCAGCCAAGAAAGGGAGACCCTAATGGACGAGCAGTACTTC	CASSQERETLMDEQYF
NA	NA	TRBV7-7	TRBJ2-1	TGTGCTAGCAGCCTTAGCGCGAGCTCCTACAATGAGCAGTTCTTC	CASSLSASSYNEQFF
once	TRBD1	TRBV6-2/TRBV6-3	TRBJ2-2	TGTGCCAGCAGTATGACAGGGCCTAGGGGCACCGGGGAGCTGTTTTTT	CASSMTGPRGTGELFF
many	NA	TRBV2	TRBJ2-1	TGTGCCACCGCTTTGGGGCGTTTGAATGAGCAGTTCTTC	CATALGRLNEQFF
NA	TRBD2	TRBV5-4	TRBJ2-3	TGTGCCAGCAGCTCCGGACTAGCGGACACAGATACGCAGTATTTT	CASSSGLADTDTQYF
NA	TRBD2	TRBV7-9	TRBJ2-5	TGTGCCAGCAACGTTGGGACTAGCGGGAGAGAGACCCAGTACTTC	CASNVGTSGRETQYF
NA	NA	TRBV6-6	TRBJ1-2	TGTGCCAGCAGTTTGGTCCAGGCCTATGGCTACACCTTC	CASSLVQAYGYTF
NA	NA	TRBV28	TRBJ2-2	TGTGCCAGCAGTTTAGAACTTAGAAACACCGGGGAGCTGTTTTTT	CASSLELRNTGELFF
NA	NA	TRBV7-9	TRBJ1-1	TGTGCCAGCAGCTTTAATAGAGCGGGGGTCGCTGAAGCTTTCTTT	CASSFNRAGVAEAFF
NA	TRBD1	TRBV5-1	TRBJ2-6	TGCGCCAGCAGGGGACAGGGTTTCTCTGGGGCCAACGTCCTGACTTTC	CASRGQGFSGANVLTF
once	NA	TRBV6-5	TRBJ1-2	TGTGCCAGCAGCACGACCTGGGAGTCTAACTATGGCTACACCTTC	CASSTTWESNYGYTF
NA	TRBD1	TRBV15	TRBJ2-5	TGTGCCACCAGCAGAGAGGGCGTGACAGGGGAAGAGACCCAGTACTTC	CATSREGVTGEETQYF
NA	NA	TRBV30	TRBJ1-1	TGTGCCTTGACACGGGGTTATGCTGAAGCTTTCTTT	CALTRGYAEAFF